This T cell receptor beta chain is drawn from a study of low-dose radiotherapy and immunotherapy resistance in tumors. About the research overall: Intravenously given cyclophosphamide 200 mg/m2 followed a two-week schedule that placed each dose one day before radiation and immunotherapy. Patients took aspirin 300 mg by mouth once daily. This continued for four cycles, starting on cycle 1 day 1.

V gave up 0 bases and J gave up 1 base, with 7 bases separating them. The germline V gene has CDR1 SGDLS and CDR2 YYNGEE. The length of the CDR3 is 14 residues. The time point is: before trial treatment. TRAV- and TRBV-specific primers, spanning alpha and beta chains, primed first-strand cDNA. The authors amplified TCRs for about 20 PCR cycles with a constant-region primer and a V-primer adapter. MiXCR, applied by TCRdb to the reads, yields one record per CDR3 protein. The top ten clones hold over 4.5% of a sample with around 79,000 distinct CDR3 sequences, about 19% of them seen once. This sample comprised PBMCs, obtained before treatment. The chain links TRBV9 to TRBJ1-1; D is unresolved. This sequence was found in a male donor with prostate cancer. CDR3 nucleotide sequence: TGTGCCAGCAGCGTAGGCGCAGGGAACACTGAAGCTTTCTTT. Translated, it gives CASSVGAGNTEAFF.